The clone carrying this TCR beta chain was seen a handful of times. Per the study methods: Amplification with reference gene primers provided the estimates of nucleated cell counts. Libraries were prepared by immunoSEQ multiplex PCR; TCRdb keeps only in-frame clonotypes and omits some of them. For V, J and clone size, that table is used; D and trimming come from the DNA. The sample holds approximately 500,000 clones, less than 90% seen once. This CDR3 is 16 amino acids long. Germline assignment: CDR1 SGHNT and CDR2 YYREEE (reference sequence). Germline trimming cut 5 bases from V and 6 bases from J; bases unmatched to any gene: 12. This specimen comes from a study of blood T cell repertoires in COVID-19. Study at large: From the United States, Italy and Spain came samples of acute and convalescent COVID-19. The analysed material was cDNA or gDNA that came from T cells, B-cell-depleted T cells, or PBMCs.

Patients from Seattle were sampled longitudinally, starting during active infection. This TCR was sampled from a woman between 45 and 60 years old with COVID-19, enrolled during active disease. This chain uses TRBV5-4 with TRBJ2-2, with 8 bases identical to TRBD2. The sample consisted of peripheral blood. CDR3 sequence (DNA): TGTGCCAGCAGTCCCGCCGGGACTAGAGTGGCCGGGGAGCTGTTTTTT. Protein: CASSPAGTRVAGELFF.